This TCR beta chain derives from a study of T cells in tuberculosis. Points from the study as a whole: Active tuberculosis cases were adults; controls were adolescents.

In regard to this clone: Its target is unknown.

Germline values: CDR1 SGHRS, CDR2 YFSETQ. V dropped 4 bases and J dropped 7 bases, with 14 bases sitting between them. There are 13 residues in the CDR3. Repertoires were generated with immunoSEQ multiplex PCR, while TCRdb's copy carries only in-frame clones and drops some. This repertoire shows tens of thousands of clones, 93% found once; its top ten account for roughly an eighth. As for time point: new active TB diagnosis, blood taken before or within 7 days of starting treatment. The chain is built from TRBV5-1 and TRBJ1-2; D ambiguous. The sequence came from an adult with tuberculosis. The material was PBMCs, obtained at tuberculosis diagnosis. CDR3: CASSPGVSGGYTF. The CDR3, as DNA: TGCGCCAGCAGCCCTGGAGTAAGTGGTGGCTACACCTTC.